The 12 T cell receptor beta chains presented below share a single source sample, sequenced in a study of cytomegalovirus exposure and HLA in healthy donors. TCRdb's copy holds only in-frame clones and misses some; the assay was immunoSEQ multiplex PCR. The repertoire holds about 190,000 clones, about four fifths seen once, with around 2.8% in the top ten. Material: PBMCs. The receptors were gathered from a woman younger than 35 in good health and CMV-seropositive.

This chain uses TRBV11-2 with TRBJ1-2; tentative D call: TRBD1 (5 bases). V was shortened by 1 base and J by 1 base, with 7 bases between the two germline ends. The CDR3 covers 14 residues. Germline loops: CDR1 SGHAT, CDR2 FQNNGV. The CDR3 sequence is CASSLGQGNYGYTF. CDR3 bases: TGTGCCAGCAGCTTAGGTCAGGGTAACTATGGCTACACCTTC.

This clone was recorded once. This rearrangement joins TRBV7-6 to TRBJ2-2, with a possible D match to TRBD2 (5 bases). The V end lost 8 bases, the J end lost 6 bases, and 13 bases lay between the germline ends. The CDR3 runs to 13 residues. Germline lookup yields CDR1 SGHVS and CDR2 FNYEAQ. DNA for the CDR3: TGTGCCAGCCTCCGGGGTTGGCCCGGGGAGCTGTTTTTT. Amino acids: CASLRGWPGELFF.

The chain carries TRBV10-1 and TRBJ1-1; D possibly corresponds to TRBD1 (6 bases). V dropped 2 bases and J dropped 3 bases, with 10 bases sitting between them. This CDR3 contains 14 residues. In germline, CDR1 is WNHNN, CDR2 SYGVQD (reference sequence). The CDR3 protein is CASSELGADTEAFF. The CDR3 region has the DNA TGCGCCAGCAGTGAGCTGGGGGCTGACACTGAAGCTTTCTTT.

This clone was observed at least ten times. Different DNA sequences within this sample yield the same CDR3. CDR3 amino acids: CASSQDSSGGADTQYF. The CDR3 nucleotides are TGTGCCAGCAGCCAAGATTCCAGCGGGGGGGCGGATACGCAGTATTTT. V gene TRBV4-2 combines with J gene TRBJ2-3, with TRBD2 matching over 10 bases. J lost 6 bases, V lost 0 bases, and 6 bases had no gene match. The CDR3 covers 16 residues. The V gene's germline CDR1 is LGHNA and CDR2 YNFKEQ.

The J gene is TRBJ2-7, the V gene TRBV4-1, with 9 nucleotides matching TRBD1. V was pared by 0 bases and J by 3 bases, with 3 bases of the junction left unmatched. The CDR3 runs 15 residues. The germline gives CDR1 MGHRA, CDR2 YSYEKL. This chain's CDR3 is CASSQDRGQGYEQYF. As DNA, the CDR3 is TGCGCCAGCAGCCAAGATAGGGGACAGGGCTACGAGCAGTACTTC.

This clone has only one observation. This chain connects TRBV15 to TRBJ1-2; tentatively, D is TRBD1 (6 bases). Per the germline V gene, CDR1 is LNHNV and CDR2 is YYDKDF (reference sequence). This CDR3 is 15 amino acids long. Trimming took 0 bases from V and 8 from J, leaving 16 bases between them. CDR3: CATSREQGQRGGYTF. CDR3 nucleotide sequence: TGTGCCACCAGCAGAGAACAAGGACAGAGGGGGGGCTACACCTTC.

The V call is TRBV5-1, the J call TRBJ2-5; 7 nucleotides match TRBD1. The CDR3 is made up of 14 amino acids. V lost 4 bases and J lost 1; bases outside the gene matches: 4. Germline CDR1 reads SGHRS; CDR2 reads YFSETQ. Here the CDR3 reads CASSPDRSQETQYF. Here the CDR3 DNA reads TGCGCCAGCAGCCCGGACAGGAGCCAAGAGACCCAGTACTTC.

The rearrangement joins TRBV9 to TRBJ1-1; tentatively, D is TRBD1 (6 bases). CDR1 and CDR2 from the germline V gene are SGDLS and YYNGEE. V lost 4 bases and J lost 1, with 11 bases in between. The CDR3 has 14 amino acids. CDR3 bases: TGTGCCAGCAGCCTTAACAGGGAGAACACTGAAGCTTTCTTT. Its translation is CASSLNRENTEAFF.

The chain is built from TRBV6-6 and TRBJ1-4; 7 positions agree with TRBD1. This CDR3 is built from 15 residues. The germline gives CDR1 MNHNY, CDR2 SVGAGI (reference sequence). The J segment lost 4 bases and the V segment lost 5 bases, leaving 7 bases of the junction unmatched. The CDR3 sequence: CASSPYRGLNEKLFF. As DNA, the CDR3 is TGTGCCAGCAGTCCGTACAGGGGACTTAATGAAAAACTGTTTTTT.

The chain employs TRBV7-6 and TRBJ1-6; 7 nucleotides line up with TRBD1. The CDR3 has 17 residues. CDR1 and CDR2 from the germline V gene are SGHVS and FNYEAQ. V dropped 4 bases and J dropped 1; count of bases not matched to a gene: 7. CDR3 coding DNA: TGTGCCAGCAGCTCAAAACAGGGGCCATCCTATAATTCACCCCTCCACTTT. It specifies CASSSKQGPSYNSPLHF. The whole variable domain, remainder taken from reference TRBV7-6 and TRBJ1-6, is GAGVSQSPRYKVTKRGQDVALRCDPISGHVSLYWYRQALGQGPEFLTYFNYEAQQDKSGLPNDRFSAERPEGSISTLTIQRTEQRDSAMYRCASSSKQGPSYNSPLHFGNGTRLTVT.

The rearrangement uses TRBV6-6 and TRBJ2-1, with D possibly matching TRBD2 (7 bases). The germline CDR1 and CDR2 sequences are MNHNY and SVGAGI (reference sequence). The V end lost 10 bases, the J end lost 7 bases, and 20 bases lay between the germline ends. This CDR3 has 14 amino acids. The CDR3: CAILGGGPRNEQFF. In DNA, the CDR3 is TGTGCCATCTTAGGGGGGGGGCCTAGAAATGAGCAGTTCTTC.

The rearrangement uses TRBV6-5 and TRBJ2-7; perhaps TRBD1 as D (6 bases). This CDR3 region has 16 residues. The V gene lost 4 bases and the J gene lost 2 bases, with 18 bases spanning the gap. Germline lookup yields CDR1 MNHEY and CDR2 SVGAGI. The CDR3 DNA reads TGTGCCAGCAGTTGGGGGAACCGGGACACCGCCTACGAGCAGTACTTC. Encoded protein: CASSWGNRDTAYEQYF.